The sample holds one count of the clone carrying this TCR beta chain. This entry belongs to a study of glioma-infiltrating T cells after dendritic cell vaccination. Libraries were prepared by immunoSEQ multiplex PCR; TCRdb keeps only in-frame clonotypes and omits some of them. The sample has some 70,000 clones; approximately 81% are singletons. The CDR3 has 16 amino acids. V lost 0 bases and J 10 bases, leaving 20 bases between the germline ends. Germline V gene lookup returns CDR1 SGDLS and CDR2 YYNGEE. Patients had residual fresh-frozen tumor tissue and more than two years of survival data. PBMC sampling occurred before vaccination, two weeks after the third dose, and at progression.

The chain recombines TRBV9 with TRBJ2-1; a possible D gene is TRBD1 (7 bases). This receptor was identified in a human donor with glioblastoma. Source: blood, taken before dendritic cell vaccination. CDR3 sequence reads: CASSVVEGALLGEQFF. DNA of the CDR3: TGTGCCAGCAGCGTAGTGGAGGGGGCTCTCCTGGGGGAGCAGTTCTTC.